The 28 T cell receptor beta chains below come from one sample, sequenced in a study of blood T cells in healthy people across ages. For the second PCR, which ran for about 7 to 12 cycles, a sample-barcoded 5' primer and a J-beta primer mix were used. TCRdb fed the 5' RACE reads into MiXCR, producing one record per CDR3 protein. The sample lists about 320,000 distinct CDR3 sequences, roughly 26% occurring once. Sequencing was carried out using blood. These receptors all come from a woman in her seventies in good health.

This sequence joins TRBV5-1 and TRBJ2-5, with D perhaps TRBD1 (5 bases). This CDR3 spans 14 amino acids. In germline, CDR1 is SGHRS, CDR2 YFSETQ. Trimming stripped 4 bases from V and 5 bases from J, with 15 bases between. The CDR3 is CASSLPPDMETQYF. In nucleotides, the CDR3 is TGCGCCAGCAGCCTCCCCCCGGACATGGAGACCCAGTACTTC.

The genes are TRBV29-1 and TRBJ2-1, with 12 bases identical to TRBD2. V was pared by 5 bases and J by 0 bases, with 8 bases of the junction left unmatched. The CDR3 contains 17 residues. Germline assignment: CDR1 SQVTM and CDR2 ANQGSEA. This chain's CDR3 is CSVLTSGRLLSYNEQFF. For the CDR3, the DNA is TGCAGCGTTCTCACTAGCGGGAGGTTACTCTCCTACAATGAGCAGTTCTTC.

The chain combines TRBV3-1 with TRBJ2-1; D may correspond to TRBD1 or TRBD2 (5 bases each). CDR1 and CDR2 from the germline V gene are LGHDT and YNNKEL (reference sequence). This CDR3 spans 15 amino acids. Trimming took 1 base from V and 7 from J, leaving 14 bases between them. The CDR3 reads CASSQGSGPRNEQFF. The CDR3 DNA sequence: TGTGCCAGCAGCCAAGGATCGGGACCGAGGAATGAGCAGTTCTTC.

V and J are TRBV15 and TRBJ2-1; 12 bases are a match to TRBD2. The ends lost 0 bases at V and 0 bases at J; junction bases unmatched: 12. Germline V lookup: CDR1 LNHNV, CDR2 YYDKDF (reference sequence). This CDR3 is built from 21 residues. The CDR3 loop reads CATSRDPPGLAGPSSYNEQFF. The CDR3 region has the DNA TGTGCCACCAGCAGAGATCCCCCGGGACTAGCGGGCCCGAGCTCCTACAATGAGCAGTTCTTC.

This chain uses TRBV28 with TRBJ2-5, with D perhaps assigned TRBD1 or TRBD2 (5 bases each). Trimming left V 4 bases short and J 0 bases short, with 15 bases between. The CDR3 consists of 16 residues. CDR1 is MDHEN and CDR2 is SYDVKM in the germline V gene. CDR3 nucleotides: TGTGCCAGCAGTTCAAGGTCCAGGGAGTACCAAGAGACCCAGTACTTC. Translating gives CASSSRSREYQETQYF.

This clonotype occurred a few times. The chain carries TRBV20-1 and TRBJ2-1; D possibly corresponds to TRBD2 (6 bases). The assigned J gene may be wrong: the sequence end matches TRBJ2-7 better. CDR3 length equals 12 residues. Germline V gene lookup returns CDR1 DFQATT and CDR2 SNEGSKA (reference sequence). The CDR3 sequence: CSAWREGNEQYF. The CDR3 DNA sequence: TGCAGTGCTTGGCGGGAAGGTAACGAGCAGTACTTC.

This chain connects TRBV6-1 to TRBJ2-5; TRBD2 matches 9 bases. Matching the DNA end better, TRBJ2-1 makes the J call doubtful. Germline V gene sequence: CDR1 MNHNS, CDR2 SASEGT. This CDR3 has 16 residues. The CDR3 DNA is TGTGCCAGCACCCGGGGGCTAGCGGGGATTTCCAATGAGCAGTTCTTC. Its protein is CASTRGLAGISNEQFF.

This chain joins TRBV28 and TRBJ1-4; D uncertain. V was clipped by 4 bases and J by 0 bases, with 12 bases between them. The CDR3 contains 16 residues. The germline V gene has CDR1 MDHEN and CDR2 SYDVKM. In DNA, the CDR3 is TGTGCCAGCAGTTCGTGGTGGGAAGCAACTAATGAAAAACTGTTTTTT. Its protein is CASSSWWEATNEKLFF.

The gene calls are TRBV7-9 and TRBJ1-4; D remains unclear. The CDR3 is 17 residues long. Germline CDR1 SEHNR, CDR2 FQNEAQ (reference sequence). Deletions cut 2 bases from V and 0 bases from J, with 13 bases between. Here the CDR3 reads CASSLLGFGTTNEKLFF. The CDR3 bases are TGTGCCAGCAGCTTACTCGGATTCGGTACAACTAATGAAAAACTGTTTTTT.

The chain links TRBV14 to TRBJ2-3; D might be TRBD1 (5 bases). The germline gives CDR1 SGHDN, CDR2 FVKESK. This CDR3 contains 15 residues. With 1 base removed from V and 4 bases from J, the gap between germline ends came to 12 bases. CDR3 nucleotides: TGTGCCAGCAGCCAAGCAAGGTGGGGCGCAGATACGCAGTATTTT. Its protein is CASSQARWGADTQYF.

V and J are TRBV5-1 and TRBJ1-1; D possibly corresponds to TRBD1 (6 bases). The germline V gene has CDR1 SGHRS and CDR2 YFSETQ. CDR3 size: 15 residues. V was trimmed by 0 bases and J by 0 bases, leaving 9 bases between them. Here the CDR3 DNA reads TGCGCCAGCAGCTTGGGACAGGTAATGAACACTGAAGCTTTCTTT. Protein sequence: CASSLGQVMNTEAFF.

This clonotype was seen many times. V and J are TRBV29-1 and TRBJ2-5; maybe TRBD1 (5 bases). Germline CDR1 is SQVTM and CDR2 is ANQGSEA. Trimming shortened V by 3 bases and J by 2 bases, and 7 bases separated the two germline ends. The CDR3 length is 12 residues. CDR3 nucleotide sequence: TGCAGCGTTGACCCAGGGCAAGAGACCCAGTACTTC. Its protein product is CSVDPGQETQYF.

As concerns this clonotype: One end of the junction is discordant with germline, which a read error may explain. This rearrangement joins TRBV28 to TRBJ2-5; D perhaps matches TRBD2 (7 bases). Germline values: CDR1 MDHEN, CDR2 SYDVKM. There are 16 residues in the CDR3. CDR3 residues: CASSRRGGWPLETQNF. CDR3 in DNA: TGTGCCAGCAGTCGAAGGGGGGGCTGGCCCCTAGAGACCCAGAACTTC. Combining the CDR3 with reference TRBV28 and TRBJ2-5 gives the whole variable domain DVKVTQSSRYLVKRTGEKVFLECVQDMDHENMFWYRQDPGLGLRLIYFSYDVKMKEKGDIPEGYSVSREKKERFSLILESASTNQTSMYLCASSRRGGWPLETQNFGPGTRLLVL.

The chain combines TRBV12-5 with TRBJ2-5; 13 bases match TRBD2. The CDR3 is 18 residues long. Trimming at V came to 3 bases and at J to 5 bases, leaving 12 bases not matched to a gene. From germline, CDR1 is LGHNT and CDR2 FRNRAP. The CDR3 coding sequence is TGTGCTAGTGGTTTAAAAACTAGCGGGAGGGCCCTCGGCGAGACCCAGTACTTC. Protein: CASGLKTSGRALGETQYF.

This clonotype was seen a few times. The rearrangement uses TRBV20-1 and TRBJ2-7; no clear D gene. The CDR3 is 12 residues long. Trimming removed 3 bases at V and 6 bases at J, with 12 bases between. Germline V CDR1 and CDR2: DFQATT, SNEGSKA (reference sequence). The DNA of the CDR3 is TGCAGTGCTAGGCTGGGCAGACTCGAGCAGTACTTC. It translates to CSARLGRLEQYF.

DNA for the CDR3: TGTGCCAGCAGTTTGAGATACAATGAGCAGTTCTTC. This codes for CASSLRYNEQFF. The rearrangement joins TRBV12-3 or TRBV12-4 to TRBJ2-5; D not certain. The end of the DNA fits TRBJ2-1 better, so the J call may be wrong. The CDR3 totals 12 residues.

This clonotype appeared many times. V and J are TRBV10-3 and TRBJ2-3, with D perhaps matching TRBD1 (6 bases). The CDR3 has 14 residues. In germline, CDR1 is ENHRY, CDR2 SYGVKD. V was cut by 5 bases and J by 3 bases, with 12 bases left in between. CDR3: CAISLRTETDTQYF. The CDR3 DNA follows: TGTGCCATCAGTCTAAGGACAGAGACAGATACGCAGTATTTT.

This clonotype was found many times. The J gene is TRBJ2-4, the V gene TRBV11-1; D is unresolved. CDR3 size: 15 residues. Per the germline V gene, CDR1 is SGHAT and CDR2 is FQDESV (reference sequence). The ends were cut back, 4 bases at V and 0 bases at J, with 10 bases in the middle. The CDR3 region is CASSSSGLAKNIQYF. The CDR3 nucleotides read TGTGCCAGCAGCTCCAGTGGGCTAGCCAAAAACATTCAGTACTTC.

This clonotype was counted a few times. This chain connects TRBV15 to TRBJ1-6; D call uncertain. CDR3 size: 13 residues. The V end was cut by 11 bases, the J end by 8 bases, with 16 bases between. Germline assignment: CDR1 LNHNV and CDR2 YYDKDF (reference sequence). The CDR3, as DNA: TGTGCCTCAGGACTAAGCGCGGATTCACCCCTCCACTTT. It encodes CASGLSADSPLHF.

This clonotype was seen a handful of times. The chain carries TRBV6-1 and TRBJ2-2; 12 bases line up with TRBD2. CDR3 length: 15 residues. Germline loops: CDR1 MNHNS, CDR2 SASEGT. V shed 10 bases and J 4 bases; nucleotides not matched to a gene: 7. The CDR3 region is CAIVPGLAGTGELFF. CDR3 nucleotide sequence: TGTGCCATCGTGCCGGGACTAGCGGGCACCGGGGAGCTGTTTTTT.

The chain couples TRBV5-5 to TRBJ1-2; D perhaps matches TRBD1 (6 bases). CDR1 and CDR2 from the germline V gene are SGHKS and YYEKEE (reference sequence). The CDR3 extends over 15 amino acids. Trimming removed 5 bases at V and 5 bases at J, with 19 bases between. This CDR3 is CASSSGQLLLYGYTF. The CDR3 DNA sequence: TGTGCCAGCAGTTCCGGACAGCTTCTCCTTTATGGCTACACCTTC.

J is TRBJ2-5 and V is TRBV28; 9 bases map to TRBD2. The J call is in doubt because the DNA end fits TRBJ2-7 better. In germline, CDR1 is MDHEN, CDR2 SYDVKM. This CDR3 is built from 15 residues. The CDR3 loop is CASSFTSGSYYEQYF. The DNA of the CDR3 is TGTGCCAGCAGTTTTACTAGCGGGTCCTACTACGAGCAGTACTTC.

Here the CDR3 reads CASSAGQGVSSPLHF. The CDR3 DNA is TGTGCCAGCAGCGCCGGACAGGGGGTTTCTTCACCCCTCCACTTT. This rearrangement joins TRBV7-3 to TRBJ1-6, with 10 bases lining up with TRBD1. The CDR3 has 15 residues. Trimming removed 5 bases from V and 9 bases from J; junction bases left unmatched: 7. The germline CDR1 and CDR2 sequences are SGHTA and FQGTGA.

The chain employs TRBV9 and TRBJ2-3, with D unclear. The CDR3 consists of 13 residues. The V end lost 2 bases, the J end lost 8 bases, and 12 bases lay between the germline ends. Germline lookup yields CDR1 SGDLS and CDR2 YYNGEE. The CDR3 region has the DNA TGTGCCAGCAGCGTCTTGGTCGAAAGTACGCAGTATTTT. Its translation: CASSVLVESTQYF.

This clonotype was detected once. A much larger clone differs by one base, so this may be a read error. This chain joins TRBV5-1 and TRBJ2-6; 8 bases fit TRBD1. The CDR3 extends over 16 amino acids. Per germline, CDR1 SGHRS and CDR2 YFSETQ. The CDR3 DNA reads TGCGCCTGCAGCCAGGGGGCGCACTCTGGGGCCAACGTCCTGACTTTC. Encoded protein: CACSQGAHSGANVLTF.

This chain uses TRBV7-2 with TRBJ1-1, with 11 bases fitting TRBD1. The V gene's germline CDR1 is SGHTA and CDR2 FQGNSA. Trimming removed 3 bases from V and 6 bases from J; junction bases left unmatched: 15. There are 18 residues in the CDR3. Here the CDR3 reads CASSFLPGQGGPDSEAFF. The CDR3 DNA is TGTGCCAGCAGCTTCTTACCGGGACAGGGGGGACCTGATTCTGAAGCTTTCTTT.

This clonotype has just a few counts. This chain uses TRBV11-2 with TRBJ2-2, with D hard to call. Germline V gene data show CDR1 as SGHAT and CDR2 as FQNNGV. The CDR3 is made up of 15 amino acids. The ends were cut back, 7 bases at V and 0 bases at J, with 12 bases in the middle. CDR3 protein: CASKKGPSNTGELFF. In nucleotides, the CDR3 is TGTGCCAGCAAAAAAGGACCTTCGAACACCGGGGAGCTGTTTTTT.

V usage is TRBV18 and J usage is TRBJ2-5, with 8 bases fitting TRBD2. The DNA end is a closer match to TRBJ2-1, so the J assignment may be wrong. This CDR3 region has 13 residues. CDR1 is KGHSH, CDR2 LQKENI, per germline. The CDR3 nucleotides are TGTGCCAGCTCACCCGGACTAGCTGATGAGCAGTTCTTC. Its translation: CASSPGLADEQFF.